This TCR beta chain was observed in a study of molecular identifiers for immune sequencing clone quantification. TCRdb re-called the PCR reads with MiXCR, one entry per CDR3 protein. The profile shows approximately 550,000 distinct CDR3 sequences, about 22% of them singletons. This clonotype has only a few counts. The antigen is not known. Sorted naive CD8 T cells were those defined as CD8+CD4-CCR7+CD45RA+. General observations from the study: Effector cells had over 99% of their molecules in clones above 20 RNA copies, while naive cells had under 1%.

Germline CDR1 is SGDLS and CDR2 is YYNGEE. The CDR3 runs 15 residues. The V and J ends lost 0 bases and 3 bases respectively, with 10 bases between them. Specimen: naive CD8+ T cells from blood, with Jurkat cell RNA spiked in. Described subset: FACS-sorted CD8+CD4-CCR7+CD45RA+ naive T cells. The rearrangement links TRBV9 to TRBJ1-5; tentatively, D is TRBD1 (5 bases). The sequence was obtained from a human donor in good health. Some libraries in this study had Jurkat cell RNA spiked in. The CDR3 region is CASSVDGGVNQPQHF. CDR3 DNA: TGTGCCAGCAGCGTAGATGGGGGGGTCAATCAGCCCCAGCATTTT.